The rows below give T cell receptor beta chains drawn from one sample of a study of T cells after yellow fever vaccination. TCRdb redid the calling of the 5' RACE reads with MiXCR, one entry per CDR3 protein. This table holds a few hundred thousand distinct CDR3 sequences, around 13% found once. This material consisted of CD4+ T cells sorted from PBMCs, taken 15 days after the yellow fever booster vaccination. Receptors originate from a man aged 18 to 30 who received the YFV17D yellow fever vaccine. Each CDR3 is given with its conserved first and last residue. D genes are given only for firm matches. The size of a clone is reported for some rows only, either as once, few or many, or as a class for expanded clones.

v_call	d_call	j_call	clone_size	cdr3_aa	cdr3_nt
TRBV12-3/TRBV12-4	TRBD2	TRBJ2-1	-	CASSLGTSGTKGGEQFF	TGTGCCAGCAGCCTTGGGACTAGCGGGACCAAAGGGGGTGAGCAGTTCTTC
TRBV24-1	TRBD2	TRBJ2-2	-	CATSEPGTSGGHTGELFF	TGTGCCACCAGTGAGCCCGGGACTAGCGGGGGTCACACCGGGGAGCTGTTTTTT
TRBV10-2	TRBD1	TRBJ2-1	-	CASSERTGGYNEQFF	TGCGCCAGCAGTGAGAGGACAGGGGGCTACAATGAGCAGTTCTTC
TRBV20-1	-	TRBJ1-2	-	CSARGGANYGYTF	TGCAGTGCTAGAGGCGGGGCTAACTATGGCTACACCTTC
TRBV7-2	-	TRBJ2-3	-	CASSTRGRGSTDTQYF	TGTGCCAGCAGCACTAGGGGGAGGGGGAGCACAGATACGCAGTATTTT
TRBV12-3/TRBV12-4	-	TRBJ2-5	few	CASSFRPGDQETQYF	TGTGCCAGCAGTTTCCGGCCGGGGGACCAAGAGACCCAGTACTTC
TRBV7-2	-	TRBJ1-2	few	CASSLAGTDGYTF	TGTGCCAGCAGCTTAGCCGGCACGGACGGCTACACCTTC
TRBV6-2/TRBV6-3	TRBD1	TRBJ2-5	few	CASSYGGTGEETQYF	TGTGCCAGCAGTTACGGGGGCACAGGGGAAGAGACCCAGTACTTC
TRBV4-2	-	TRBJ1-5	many	CASSQDEGRNNQPQHF	TGTGCCAGCAGCCAAGACGAAGGACGGAATAATCAGCCCCAGCATTTT
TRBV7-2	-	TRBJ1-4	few	CASSLGWRATRGNEKLFF	TGTGCCAGCAGCTTGGGGTGGCGGGCGACCCGGGGTAATGAAAAACTGTTTTTT
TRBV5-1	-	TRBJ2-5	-	CASSLPSLETQYF	TGCGCCAGCAGCTTGCCCAGCTTAGAGACCCAGTACTTC
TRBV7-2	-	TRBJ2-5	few	CASSPTRQETQYF	TGTGCCAGCAGCCCAACTAGACAAGAGACCCAGTACTTC
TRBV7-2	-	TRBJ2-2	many	CASSRVAWNTGELFF	TGTGCCAGCAGCCGAGTAGCGTGGAACACCGGGGAGCTGTTTTTT
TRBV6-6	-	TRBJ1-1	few	CASSWGLNTEAFF	TGTGCCAGCAGTTGGGGTCTGAACACTGAAGCTTTCTTT
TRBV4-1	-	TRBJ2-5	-	CASSQRYQETQYF	TGCGCCAGCAGCCAAAGGTACCAAGAGACCCAGTACTTC
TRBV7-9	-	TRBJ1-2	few	CASSLEYGGYTF	TGTGCCAGCAGCTTAGAATACGGTGGCTACACCTTC
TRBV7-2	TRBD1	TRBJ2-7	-	CASSLVAGQGINEQYF	TGTGCCAGCAGCTTAGTAGCGGGACAGGGGATTAACGAGCAGTACTTC
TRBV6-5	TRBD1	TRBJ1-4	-	CASSSLLGDSWGEKLFF	TGTGCCAGCAGTTCCCTTCTCGGGGACAGTTGGGGGGAAAAACTGTTTTTT